The sequence of this TCR beta chain was determined in a study of shared clonotypes between healthy human individuals. On this clone: Its antigen is unknown.

General study results and limits: Naive subsets tended to show greater estimated richness than memory subsets.

This table comes from immunoSEQ multiplex PCR, and its TCRdb copy is limited to in-frame clones, with some not included. The table records millions of clones, around 90% of them present only once. CDR1 and CDR2 from the germline V gene are PRHDT and FYEKMQ (reference sequence). CDR3 size: 14 residues. The V end lost 6 bases, the J end lost 0 bases, and 9 bases lay between the germline ends. Sequences were obtained from naive CD4+ T cells sorted from blood. Regarding subset: CD45RA+ positively selected. The source is a man aged 18 to 30 in good health. This chain joins TRBV13 and TRBJ2-4; D not certain. CDR3 residues: CASSYWTAKNIQYF. CDR3 bases: TGTGCCAGCAGTTATTGGACAGCCAAAAACATTCAGTACTTC.